This T cell receptor (beta chain) is from a study of early T cells in non-severe SARS-CoV-2 infection. Study-level information: Alpha and beta chains were unpaired, from unsorted whole-blood bulk RNA.

Unique molecular identifiers were affixed to single, distinct cDNA molecules. Via MiXCR, TCRdb re-called the 5' RACE reads, giving one row per CDR3 protein. The table has under 65,000 distinct CDR3 sequences, 13% seen once. The CDR3 is made up of 13 amino acids. Germline values: CDR1 SGHAT, CDR2 FQNNGV. Deletions cut 1 base from V and 2 bases from J, with 4 bases between. This clonotype was found a few times. Antigen specificity is unknown. Findings and caveats of the study: The study's VDJdb matching favored anti-spike CD8 responses and missed private and CD4 specificities.

The material sequenced was whole blood, taken at baseline. This receptor was taken from an adult who was a healthcare worker with PCR-confirmed SARS-CoV-2 infection or an uninfected control (not recorded which). V is TRBV11-2 and J is TRBJ2-3; D remains ambiguous. The CDR3 spells CASSLVFTDTQYF. The CDR3 region has the DNA TGTGCCAGCAGCTTAGTTTTCACAGATACGCAGTATTTT.